Listed here are 27 T cell receptor beta chains from one sample, sequenced in a study of vaccination effects on CD4 cells after COVID-19. After expansion with viral peptide pools in the ViraFEST assay, antigen-specific CD4+ T cells were sequenced. On roughly day 10 of culture, CD4+ T cells were separated out. Confirmation by PCR established that the person had SARS-CoV-2 infection between March and December 2020. Their target antigens are unknown. TCRdb keeps only in-frame clones here, not all; method: immunoSEQ multiplex PCR. The sample lists 24,000 or so clones; around 66% were seen once. The sequencing here drew on CD4+ T cells from PBMCs cultured with SARS-CoV-2 spike peptides, taken before COVID-19 vaccination. These receptors came from a human donor who had a prior SARS-CoV-2 infection.

This clone was seen only a few times. This chain joins TRBV6-5 and TRBJ2-1, with a weak D call TRBD2 (6 bases). CDR3 length: 14 amino acids. Germline CDR1 MNHEY, CDR2 SVGAGI. The germline V and J ends were trimmed by 7 bases and 4 bases, with 14 bases remaining between them. CDR3 loop: CASTRDLPYNEQFF. Written as DNA, the CDR3 is TGTGCCAGCACCCGGGACTTACCATACAATGAGCAGTTCTTC.

This clone was seen only a few times. The chain carries TRBV5-1 and TRBJ1-1; D not certain. The ends were cut back, 5 bases at V and 0 bases at J, with 11 bases in the middle. Germline V gives CDR1 SGHRS, CDR2 YFSETQ. CDR3 size: 14 residues. CDR3 nucleotide sequence: TGCGCCAGCAGGAGGGAGGGCTTGAACACTGAAGCTTTCTTT. This gives the protein CASRREGLNTEAFF.

The chain couples TRBV19 to TRBJ2-5; 7 bases are a match to TRBD1. The CDR3 runs to 15 residues. V gave up 3 bases and J gave up 5 bases; unmatched junction bases: 9. CDR1 and CDR2 (germline): LNHDA, SQIVND (reference sequence). The CDR3 nucleotides read TGTGCCAGTAGTATGGGCCAGGGGGTAATGGAGACCCAGTACTTC. Protein sequence: CASSMGQGVMETQYF.

The chain uses TRBV5-6 and TRBJ2-6; a possible D gene is TRBD2 (5 bases). Germline CDR1 reads SGHDT; CDR2 reads YYEEEE. Trimming took off 0 bases at V and 2 bases at J, with 15 bases between the two ends. The CDR3 is made up of 18 amino acids. The CDR3 region is CASSLVGGIRPGANVLTF. DNA of the CDR3: TGTGCCAGCAGCTTGGTTGGAGGAATAAGGCCTGGGGCCAACGTCCTGACTTTC.

The gene calls are TRBV2 and TRBJ2-3; 11 bases align to TRBD2. The ends lost 6 bases at V and 0 bases at J; junction bases unmatched: 5. The germline V gene has CDR1 SNHLY and CDR2 FYNNEI. There are 16 residues in the CDR3. DNA for the CDR3: TGTGCCAGCAGGACTAGCGGGGCATCTAGCACAGATACGCAGTATTTT. Translating it yields CASRTSGASSTDTQYF.

In its sample, this clone was seen once. The chain links TRBV24-1 to TRBJ2-7, with 9 nucleotides matching TRBD1. Germline V lookup: CDR1 KGHDR, CDR2 SFDVKD. Trimming removed 2 bases from V and 5 bases from J; junction bases left unmatched: 12. CDR3 length: 17 amino acids. The CDR3 DNA sequence: TGTGCCACCAGTGATTCGAGGCGCGGCGGGACAGGGAACGAGCAGTACTTC. Its translation: CATSDSRRGGTGNEQYF.

The J gene is TRBJ2-1, the V gene TRBV5-1, with a possible D match to TRBD2 (5 bases). CDR1 and CDR2 from the germline V gene are SGHRS and YFSETQ. This CDR3 is built from 14 residues. The ends were cut back, 4 bases at V and 2 bases at J, with 10 bases in the middle. The CDR3 DNA sequence: TGCGCCAGCAGCACGGACGGGGCCTACAATGAGCAGTTCTTC. This gives the protein CASSTDGAYNEQFF.

This clone was detected a few times. V gene TRBV11-3 combines with J gene TRBJ1-1; 7 bases map to TRBD1. Germline V gene data show CDR1 as SGHNT and CDR2 as YENEEA. V lost 0 bases to trimming and J lost 6 bases; unmatched junction nucleotides: 10. The CDR3 covers 16 residues. This CDR3 is CASSLEDMGQYAEAFF. CDR3 DNA: TGTGCCAGCAGCTTAGAGGATATGGGACAGTATGCTGAAGCTTTCTTT.

The J gene is TRBJ1-5, the V gene TRBV12-5; 7 bases fit TRBD1. This CDR3 comprises 16 residues. CDR1 is LGHNT, CDR2 FRNRAP, per germline. V trimming: 4 bases; J trimming: 5 bases; junction bases outside the gene matches: 11. DNA for the CDR3: TGTGCTAGTGGTTCTACAACCCTACAGGGGTATCAGCCCCAGCATTTT. Encoded protein: CASGSTTLQGYQPQHF.

In DNA, the CDR3 is TGTGCCAGCAGCAACCAGGGGGCCCACTCTGGAAACACCATATATTTT. Residues: CASSNQGAHSGNTIYF. The V call is TRBV6-6, the J call TRBJ1-3; 8 bases are a match to TRBD1. V was pared by 6 bases and J by 0 bases, with 7 bases of the junction left unmatched. Germline values: CDR1 MNHNY, CDR2 SVGAGI (reference sequence). CDR3 length: 16 residues.

This clone was picked up one time. V and J are TRBV7-3 and TRBJ1-1; tentatively, D is TRBD1 (5 bases). V dropped 6 bases and J dropped 5 bases, with 22 bases sitting between them. Per germline, CDR1 SGHTA and CDR2 FQGTGA. There are 16 residues in the CDR3. The CDR3 reads CASSPGQFELGTEAFF. CDR3 nucleotides: TGTGCCAGCAGTCCTGGACAATTCGAACTGGGGACTGAAGCTTTCTTT.

This chain uses TRBV18 with TRBJ1-2; tentative D call: TRBD1 (6 bases). The CDR3 spans 16 residues. Germline V CDR1 and CDR2: KGHSH, LQKENI. Trimming pared 3 bases from V and 8 bases from J, leaving 22 bases between. CDR3 sequence: CASSPGQAGATSGYTF. The CDR3 DNA sequence: TGTGCCAGCTCACCGGGTCAGGCAGGGGCGACTAGCGGCTACACCTTC. Combining the CDR3 with reference TRBV18 and TRBJ1-2 gives the whole variable domain NAGVMQNPRHLVRRRGQEARLRCSPMKGHSHVYWYRQLPEEGLKFMVYLQKENIIDESGMPKERFSAEFPKEGPSILRIQQVVRGDSAAYFCASSPGQAGATSGYTFGSGTRLTVV.

The chain is built from TRBV10-3 and TRBJ2-2, with 7 bases that match TRBD1. There are 15 residues in the CDR3. Germline V gives CDR1 ENHRY, CDR2 SYGVKD. Trimming cost V 3 bases and J 5 bases; bases outside gene matches: 6. CDR3 loop: CAISDRDRLTGELFF. CDR3 in DNA: TGTGCCATCAGTGATCGGGACAGACTTACCGGGGAGCTGTTTTTT.

The chain joins TRBV29-1 to TRBJ2-5, with D perhaps TRBD1 or TRBD2 (5 bases each). Looked up from germline, CDR1 is SQVTM and CDR2 is ANQGSEA. CDR3 length: 14 amino acids. V was cut by 7 bases and J by 2 bases, with 17 bases left in between. CDR3 nucleotides: TGCAGCGCTGATATCGGGGCAGGGCAAGAGACCCAGTACTTC. It translates to CSADIGAGQETQYF.

This clone was detected a few times. The chain carries TRBV12-3 or TRBV12-4 and TRBJ2-7, with 8 bases that match TRBD2. V was clipped by 6 bases and J by 6 bases; unmatched bases: 7. This CDR3 comprises 13 residues. CDR3 DNA sequence: TGTGCCAGCAGCCCACAACGGGGGGGCGAGCAGTACTTC. Protein sequence: CASSPQRGGEQYF.

The V and J genes are TRBV5-1 and TRBJ1-2, with 7 nucleotides matching TRBD1. The CDR3 totals 14 residues. With 8 bases clipped from V and 3 bases from J, the junction kept 10 bases outside the gene matches. CDR1 is SGHRS, CDR2 YFSETQ, per germline. In nucleotides, the CDR3 is TGCGCCAGTACCCTAGGGGGCGCTTACTATGGCTACACCTTC. Amino acids: CASTLGGAYYGYTF.

The rearrangement joins TRBV21-1 to TRBJ1-5; the table assigns TRBD1, which was not confirmed against the DNA. TRBV21-1 is reported as a pseudogene. CDR3 length equals 16 residues. CDR3 region: CASSKVGGLFYQPQHF. The CDR3 coding sequence is TGTGCCAGCAGCAAAGTAGGTGGGCTCTTCTATCAGCCCCAGCATTTT.

This clone was seen a handful of times. The rearrangement links TRBV6-5 to TRBJ2-7; D is possibly TRBD2 (5 bases). The CDR3 is 14 residues long. Germline loops: CDR1 MNHEY, CDR2 SVGAGI. With 5 bases removed from V and 0 bases from J, the gap between germline ends came to 11 bases. In DNA form, the CDR3 reads TGTGCCAGCAGTCCCCGGAGGAACTCCTACGAGCAGTACTTC. Amino acids: CASSPRRNSYEQYF.

The chain employs TRBV18 and TRBJ1-2, with a weak D call TRBD1 (5 bases). This CDR3 has 15 residues. The germline V gene has CDR1 KGHSH and CDR2 LQKENI. Between the trimmed V and J ends, which lost 2 bases and 5 bases, there was a span of 15 bases. Here the CDR3 reads CASSPWGVKRYGYTF. CDR3 sequence (DNA): TGTGCCAGCTCACCATGGGGGGTAAAACGATATGGCTACACCTTC.

This chain connects TRBV24-1 to TRBJ2-3, with 16 positions matching TRBD2. V trimming: 4 bases; J trimming: 7 bases; junction bases outside the gene matches: 13. The germline V gene encodes CDR1 KGHDR and CDR2 SFDVKD. The CDR3 spans 19 residues. Written as DNA, the CDR3 is TGTGCCACCAGTGACTCGCCTGCCGGGACTAGCGGGAGGGGAAATACGCAGTATTTT. Translation gives CATSDSPAGTSGRGNTQYF.

The genes are TRBV5-6 and TRBJ2-1; D unclear. Trimming pared 4 bases from V and 10 bases from J, leaving 24 bases between. Germline V lookup: CDR1 SGHDT, CDR2 YYEEEE. CDR3 length equals 16 residues. The chain's CDR3 is CASSHPSWNTAEEQFF. The CDR3 bases are TGTGCCAGCAGCCATCCCTCCTGGAACACAGCAGAGGAGCAGTTCTTC. Looking up the rest from reference TRBV5-6 and TRBJ2-1 gives the full variable domain: DAGVTQSPTHLIKTRGQQVTLRCSPKSGHDTVSWYQQALGQGPQFIFQYYEEEERQRGNFPDRFSGHQFPNYSSELNVNALLLGDSALYLCASSHPSWNTAEEQFFGPGTRLTVL.

The chain employs TRBV4-3 and TRBJ1-2; the match to TRBD1 covers 10 bases. Germline V lookup: CDR1 LGHNA, CDR2 YSLEER. The CDR3 length is 18 residues. The J segment lost 7 bases and the V segment lost 0 bases, leaving 14 bases of the junction unmatched. The CDR3 nucleotides read TGCGCCAGCAGCCAAGACCCTTGGACAGGGGGAAGTTTGGGTGGCTACACCTTC. Translation gives CASSQDPWTGGSLGGYTF.

The chain joins TRBV24-1 to TRBJ2-1; perhaps TRBD2 as D (5 bases). Germline V gives CDR1 KGHDR, CDR2 SFDVKD. The CDR3 covers 15 residues. V was cut by 7 bases and J by 5 bases, with 17 bases left in between. CDR3 nucleotide sequence: TGTGCCACCAGCGACGGACGGGATAATCACAATGAGCAGTTCTTC. Translation: CATSDGRDNHNEQFF.

The chain joins TRBV3-1 (or the pseudogene TRBV3-2) to TRBJ1-5; D gene ambiguous. CDR3 length: 12 residues. V was shortened by 1 base and J by 7 bases, with 5 bases between the two germline ends. Germline CDR1 reads LGHDT; CDR2 reads YNNKEL (reference sequence). The CDR3 sequence is CASSQGWQPQHF. DNA of the CDR3: TGTGCCAGCAGCCAAGGGTGGCAGCCCCAGCATTTT.

The chain recombines TRBV30 with TRBJ2-3; D may be TRBD2 (5 bases). The CDR3 runs 15 residues. Per germline, CDR1 GTSNPN and CDR2 SVGIG (reference sequence). Trimming took off 5 bases at V and 4 bases at J, with 19 bases between the two ends. CDR3: CAWGRLTPNADTQYF. CDR3 DNA sequence: TGTGCCTGGGGGAGACTGACGCCGAACGCAGATACGCAGTATTTT.

The V call is TRBV2, the J call TRBJ2-7; D gene ambiguous. Germline assignment: CDR1 SNHLY and CDR2 FYNNEI. The CDR3 covers 12 residues. Trimming shortened V by 6 bases and J by 4 bases, and 10 bases separated the two germline ends. As DNA, the CDR3 is TGTGCCAGCAGGAAGGGTAGTTACGAGCAGTACTTC. Translating gives CASRKGSYEQYF.

The rearrangement joins TRBV7-3 to TRBJ2-5, with D perhaps matching TRBD2 (6 bases). This CDR3 region has 12 residues. V lost 5 bases and J lost 7, with 11 bases in between. Germline CDR1 and CDR2: SGHTA and FQGTGA. The CDR3, as DNA: TGTGCCAGCAGCCCTGGGGGAGGGACCCAGTACTTC. Protein product: CASSPGGGTQYF.